Sequencing of this T cell receptor beta chain was carried out in a study of shared clonotypes between healthy human individuals. It was around 180 ng DNA, about 30,000 T cell genomes, that sorted-subset replicate PCRs used. The assay was immunoSEQ multiplex PCR, and TCRdb's table has in-frame clones only and misses some. The data contain roughly 1 million clones, about 70% of them seen just once; the ten biggest clones take up around 1.5%. Study results and limitations: Relative to their counterparts shared across all four donors, non-shared clonotypes exhibited diminished generation probabilities. Specimens sampled were limited to blood, with tissue repertoires likely differing.

Of note for this clone: The antigen is unknown.

Trimming shortened V by 1 base and J by 0 bases, and 10 bases separated the two germline ends. This CDR3 has 16 residues. Germline V CDR1 and CDR2: LNHNV, YYDKDF (reference sequence). The sequenced sample consisted of memory CD4+ T cells sorted from blood. Subset given: CD45RA-negative fraction. This receptor was obtained from a man between 18 and 35 years old in good health. This sequence joins TRBV15 and TRBJ2-1; D may match TRBD1 or TRBD2 (6 bases each). CDR3: CATSRVGGGSYNEQFF. As DNA, the CDR3 is TGTGCCACCAGCAGAGTAGGAGGGGGCTCCTACAATGAGCAGTTCTTC.